This TCR beta chain is drawn from a study of shared clonotypes between healthy human individuals. The study's findings and limits: What rarefaction showed was incomplete sorted-subset sequencing despite large depth. Sharing across a few donors was seen in about 5% of naive CD4 clonotypes.

Terminally differentiated effector memory CD45RA+ cells were left out of the naive CD8 fraction, which was CD45RO-negative and positively selected for CCR7. Replicate PCRs from sorted subsets contained around 200 ng DNA, which is some 32,000 T cell genomes. Sequencing used immunoSEQ multiplex PCR; TCRdb keeps in-frame clones, though not all of them. The data hold some 2,000,000 clones, with about 94% observed a single time. Germline CDR1 is SEHNR and CDR2 is FQNEAQ (reference sequence). This CDR3 is 14 amino acids long. The ends were cut back, 3 bases at V and 8 bases at J, with 13 bases in the middle. In regard to this clone: Its antigen is still unknown.

This chain links TRBV7-9 with TRBJ1-4; possibly TRBD1 for D (6 bases). This receptor was obtained from a man aged 18 to 30 in good health. Input material: naive CD8+ T cells sorted from blood. The CDR3 spells CASSLTGSQEKLFF. The CDR3 coding sequence is TGTGCCAGCAGCTTGACAGGATCCCAAGAAAAACTGTTTTTT.